This TCR beta chain emerged from a study of blood T cell repertoires in COVID-19. At the level of the study: The United States, Italy and Spain supplied acute and convalescent COVID-19 samples. Nucleic acid was either cDNA or gDNA, and it came from T cells, B-cell-depleted T cells, or PBMCs.

This CDR3 contains 13 residues. Trimming removed 7 bases from V and 0 bases from J, with 8 bases in between. Original processing notes: Nucleated cell counts were estimated from reference gene primer amplification. Profiling relied on immunoSEQ multiplex PCR, and the TCRdb table lists in-frame clones only, not all of them. The DNA gave D and trimming, while V, J and clone size come from that table. The table records about 19,000 clones, approximately 91% of them present only once. The origin of this receptor is a human donor in a cohort sampled during active COVID-19. Sequencing was performed on peripheral blood. The gene calls are TRBV12-3 or TRBV12-4 and TRBJ2-3; D remains unclear. The DNA of the CDR3 is TGTGCCAGCACCGTTTCTAGCACAGATACGCAGTATTTT. Amino acids: CASTVSSTDTQYF.